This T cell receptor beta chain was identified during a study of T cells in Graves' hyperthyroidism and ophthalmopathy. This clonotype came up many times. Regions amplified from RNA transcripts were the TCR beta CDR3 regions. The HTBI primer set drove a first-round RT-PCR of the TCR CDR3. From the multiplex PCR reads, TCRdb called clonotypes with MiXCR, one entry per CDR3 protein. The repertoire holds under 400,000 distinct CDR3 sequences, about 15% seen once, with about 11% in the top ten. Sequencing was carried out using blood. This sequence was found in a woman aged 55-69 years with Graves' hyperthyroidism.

CDR3 protein: CASSLPQSYEQYF. As DNA, the CDR3 is TGTGCCAGCAGTTTACCTCAATCCTACGAGCAGTACTTC. The V call is TRBV6-2 or TRBV6-3, the J call TRBJ2-7, with unresolved D. Germline V gene lookup returns CDR1 MNHEY and CDR2 SVGEGT. V lost 4 bases to trimming and J lost 1 base, with 8 bases between them. The CDR3 covers 13 residues.